The clone carrying this T cell receptor (beta chain) was counted a few times. What it binds is not known. This CDR3 comprises 14 residues. In germline, CDR1 is MRHNA, CDR2 SNTAGT. Trimming shortened V by 3 bases and J by 1 base, and 9 bases separated the two germline ends. PCR amplification relied on 60 Vbeta primers (plus 13 Jbeta primers). Only in-frame clones appear in the TCRdb table, and some are missing; sequencing was by immunoSEQ multiplex PCR. Here the sample spans 100,000 to 150,000 clones, approximately 8.6% being singletons. The sample comes from a study of cytomegalovirus exposure and HLA in healthy donors. The study, taken as a whole, reports: Further analysis, carried out later, found HLA-associated TCR beta chains more clonally expanded than equally common other chains. The study recorded some 160 TCR beta chains that were cytomegalovirus-associated. A later analysis linked a missense DCLRE1C variant to TCR beta V- and J-gene trimming. Certain indistinguishable V segments, among them TRBV6-2 and TRBV6-3, were excluded.

The rearrangement uses TRBV6-4 and TRBJ1-1; tentative D call: TRBD1 (5 bases). The receptor comes from a woman aged 40 to 50 in good health and CMV-seropositive. The sample was PBMCs. The CDR3 loop is CASSEEGKNTEAFF. The CDR3 DNA sequence: TGTGCCAGCAGTGAGGAGGGGAAGAACACTGAAGCTTTCTTT.